Listed below are T cell receptor beta chains from one sample, sequenced in a study of blood T cell repertoires in COVID-19. TCRdb's copy holds only in-frame clones and misses some; the assay was immunoSEQ multiplex PCR. The sample contains about 170,000 clones, about 88% of which appear only once. Sequencing input: peripheral blood. The receptors were sampled from an elderly woman in a cohort sampled during active or convalescent COVID-19. The CDR3 runs from the conserved cysteine through the conserved F or W. A D gene is named only where the DNA matches it firmly. For some rows the clone size is stated as once, few or many, or as a class when expanded; others skip it.

length	D	J	size	V	CDR3	DNA
14	-	TRBJ1-1	-	TRBV6-5	CASRSVQGVAEAFF	TGTGCCAGCAGATCTGTACAGGGTGTCGCTGAAGCTTTCTTT
13	-	TRBJ1-1	-	TRBV2	CASSEGANTEAFF	TGTGCCAGCAGTGAAGGGGCGAACACTGAAGCTTTCTTT
17	-	TRBJ2-7	once	TRBV28	CASRPLVSGRSTYEQYF	TGTGCCAGCAGACCGCTTGTGAGCGGGCGTAGCACCTACGAGCAGTACTTC
15	TRBD2	TRBJ2-1	-	TRBV14	CASSQLAGGYNEQFF	TGTGCCAGCAGCCAGCTAGCGGGGGGGTACAATGAGCAGTTCTTC
14	TRBD1	TRBJ1-2	-	TRBV7-2	CASSWGQGADGYTF	TGTGCCAGCAGCTGGGGACAGGGGGCCGATGGCTACACCTTC
13	-	TRBJ1-2	few	TRBV5-1	CASSPEVPYGYTF	TGCGCCAGCAGCCCGGAGGTGCCCTATGGCTACACCTTC
14	-	TRBJ2-7	-	TRBV15	CATSRGGSSYEQYF	TGTGCCACCAGCAGAGGCGGATCCAGCTACGAGCAGTACTTC
13	TRBD1	TRBJ1-2	-	TRBV30	CAWSDRGNYGYTF	TGTGCCTGGAGCGACAGGGGTAACTATGGCTACACCTTC
17	TRBD2	TRBJ2-1	few	TRBV3-1/TRBV3-2	CASSQVTASGVGNEQFF	TGTGCCAGCAGCCAAGTAACGGCTAGCGGGGTGGGAAATGAGCAGTTCTTC
16	TRBD2	TRBJ2-2	-	TRBV19	CASSRSAASGTLELFF	TGTGCCAGTAGTAGAAGTGCGGCTAGCGGGACCTTAGAGCTGTTTTTT
15	-	TRBJ1-4	-	TRBV11-3	CASSFSPVVTEKLFF	TGTGCCAGCAGCTTTTCCCCGGTGGTAACGGAAAAACTGTTTTTT
15	-	TRBJ2-5	-	TRBV5-1	CASSFGGTLGETQYF	TGCGCCAGCAGCTTTGGGGGGACCCTGGGGGAGACCCAGTACTTC
14	TRBD1	TRBJ1-2	-	TRBV19	CASSIGQGVRGYTF	TGTGCCAGTAGTATAGGACAGGGGGTTCGTGGCTACACCTTC
14	TRBD1	TRBJ1-3	-	TRBV5-4	CASSQPGQGNTIYF	TGTGCCAGCAGCCAACCGGGACAGGGAAACACCATATATTTT
16	TRBD1	TRBJ1-2	-	TRBV18	CASSPGRQGIVLGYTF	TGTGCCAGCTCACCAGGGAGACAGGGTATCGTCTTAGGCTACACCTTC
15	-	TRBJ1-4	-	TRBV5-1	CASSPAVSRGEKLFF	TGCGCCAGCAGCCCCGCAGTCTCTCGGGGTGAAAAACTGTTTTTT
12	TRBD2	TRBJ2-5	-	TRBV10-3	CATRTSRETQYF	TGTGCCACGCGGACTAGCCGGGAGACCCAGTACTTC
18	TRBD2	TRBJ2-6	-	TRBV27	CASSLSRGVLSGANVLTF	TGTGCCAGCAGTTTATCTCGGGGGGTTCTCTCTGGGGCCAACGTCCTGACTTTC
15	TRBD1	TRBJ1-2	-	TRBV10-2	CASSESDRGSGGYTF	TGCGCCAGCAGTGAGTCGGACAGGGGAAGTGGTGGCTACACCTTC
16	-	TRBJ2-4	-	TRBV28	CASSLWPRRGLNIQYF	TGTGCCAGCAGTTTATGGCCGCGCAGGGGATTAAACATTCAGTACTTC
19	TRBD1	TRBJ2-3	-	TRBV11-2	CASSLTQPGGTGELGTQYF	TGTGCCAGCAGCTTAACACAACCGGGGGGGACAGGGGAATTGGGTACGCAGTATTTT
15	-	TRBJ1-6	-	TRBV4-2	CASSHPGGSDSPLHF	TGTGCCAGCAGCCACCCGGGGGGGTCGGATTCACCCCTCCACTTT
13	TRBD1	TRBJ2-5	once	TRBV29-1	CSVRTGAQETQYF	TGCAGCGTTCGGACAGGGGCTCAAGAGACCCAGTACTTC
14	-	TRBJ1-5	-	TRBV9	CASSVGEGGQPQHF	TGTGCCAGCAGCGTAGGGGAGGGCGGTCAGCCCCAGCATTTT
15	-	TRBJ2-3	-	TRBV5-5	CASSARTLGTDTQYF	TGTGCCAGCAGCGCGCGGACTCTGGGCACAGATACGCAGTATTTT
13	-	TRBJ2-1	-	TRBV4-3	CASSQDTRVEQFF	TGCGCCAGCAGCCAAGATACCAGGGTTGAGCAGTTCTTC
13	-	TRBJ2-3	-	TRBV29-1	CSVGRGGTDTQYF	TGCAGCGTTGGTCGCGGGGGCACAGATACGCAGTATTTT
14	TRBD1	TRBJ2-5	-	TRBV5-8	CASSLRQGQETQYF	TGTGCCAGCAGCTTGAGACAGGGTCAAGAGACCCAGTACTTC
17	-	TRBJ2-2	-	TRBV28	CASSDPMGIGDTGELFF	TGTGCCAGCAGTGACCCGATGGGGATAGGGGACACCGGGGAGCTGTTTTTT
16	TRBD1	TRBJ1-5	-	TRBV7-9	CASSLGQGARNQPQHF	TGTGCCAGCAGCTTAGGACAGGGGGCACGGAATCAGCCCCAGCATTTT
13	-	TRBJ2-4	-	TRBV28	CASSQQEGSIQYF	TGTGCCAGCAGTCAACAAGAGGGTAGCATTCAGTACTTC
12	-	TRBJ2-2	-	TRBV12-3/TRBV12-4	CASSVSAGELFF	TGTGCCAGCAGTGTTAGCGCCGGGGAGCTGTTTTTT
11	-	TRBJ1-1	-	TRBV27	CALWLNTEAFF	TGTGCCCTCTGGCTGAACACTGAAGCTTTCTTT
16	-	TRBJ2-1	-	TRBV24-1	CATSDPGTSAYNEQFF	TGTGCCACCAGTGACCCAGGGACATCAGCCTACAATGAGCAGTTCTTC
17	-	TRBJ1-4	-	TRBV6-2/TRBV6-3	CASSSREARRPNEKLFF	TGTGCCAGCAGTTCCAGGGAAGCCCGCAGGCCTAATGAAAAACTGTTTTTT
13	-	TRBJ1-2	-	TRBV6-5	CASSSTRGYGYTF	TGTGCCAGCAGCTCAACCCGGGGGTATGGCTACACCTTC
16	TRBD1	TRBJ1-2	-	TRBV4-1	CASSPGQGALSYGYTF	TGCGCCAGCAGCCCCGGACAGGGGGCGCTTAGCTATGGCTACACCTTC
14	-	TRBJ2-3	-	TRBV19	CASSPGEFTDTQYF	TGTGCCAGTAGCCCAGGGGAATTTACAGATACGCAGTATTTT
12	-	TRBJ2-1	-	TRBV7-2	CASSLDTSEQFF	TGTGCCAGCAGCTTAGATACTTCAGAGCAGTTCTTC
17	TRBD2	TRBJ2-5	-	TRBV7-2	CASSLAVGTSGQETQYF	TGTGCCAGCAGCTTAGCGGTCGGGACTAGCGGCCAAGAGACCCAGTACTTC
16	-	TRBJ2-7	-	TRBV7-8	CASSLRLSQAPYEQYF	TGTGCCAGCAGCTTAAGGCTTTCCCAGGCCCCCTACGAGCAGTACTTC
16	-	TRBJ1-5	-	TRBV2	CASSQWKRYSNQPQHF	TGTGCCAGCAGTCAATGGAAGCGATATAGCAATCAGCCCCAGCATTTT
14	TRBD2	TRBJ2-1	-	TRBV30	CAWKGWSGRDEQFF	TGTGCCTGGAAGGGCTGGAGCGGGAGGGATGAGCAGTTCTTC
17	-	TRBJ1-3	-	TRBV4-1	CASSQEGKVFSGNTIYF	TGCGCCAGCAGCCAAGAGGGCAAGGTGTTCTCTGGAAACACCATATATTTT
17	-	TRBJ1-3	-	TRBV7-6	CASSPYAATYSGNTIYF	TGTGCCAGCAGCCCCTATGCTGCTACCTACTCTGGAAACACCATATATTTT
15	TRBD2	TRBJ2-1	-	TRBV7-2	CASSLGSGGANEQFF	TGTGCCAGCAGCTTAGGTAGCGGGGGGGCCAATGAGCAGTTCTTC
15	-	TRBJ2-3	-	TRBV7-8	CASKSRGMRTDTQYF	TGTGCCAGTAAATCCAGAGGGATGAGGACAGATACGCAGTATTTT
14	TRBD1	TRBJ2-1	-	TRBV10-2	CASSERTGGNEQFF	TGCGCCAGCAGTGAGAGGACAGGGGGCAATGAGCAGTTCTTC
16	TRBD2	TRBJ2-3	-	TRBV24-1	CATSDPGTRGTDTQYF	TGTGCCACCAGTGACCCCGGGACTAGGGGCACAGATACGCAGTATTTT
13	TRBD2	TRBJ2-1	-	TRBV4-1	CASSRGLAWDLLF	TGCGCCAGCAGCCGGGGACTAGCGTGGGATTTGCTCTTC
13	-	TRBJ2-2	-	TRBV5-6	CASSLRNTGELFF	TGTGCCAGCAGCTTGCGGAACACCGGGGAGCTGTTTTTT
15	TRBD2	TRBJ2-1	-	TRBV19	CASSKGTRAYNEQFF	TGTGCCAGTAGTAAGGGGACTAGGGCCTACAATGAGCAGTTCTTC
16	TRBD2	TRBJ2-3	-	TRBV3-1/TRBV3-2	CASSESSGYSTDTQYF	TGTGCCAGCAGCGAATCTAGCGGGTATTCCACAGATACGCAGTATTTT
15	-	TRBJ1-2	-	TRBV7-8	CASSLRRHAEYGYTF	TGTGCCAGCAGCTTACGACGACATGCTGAATATGGCTACACCTTC
13	-	TRBJ2-1	-	TRBV7-9	CASSLAGGNEQFF	TGTGCCAGCAGCTTAGCGGGGGGAAATGAGCAGTTCTTC
14	TRBD2	TRBJ2-1	-	TRBV11-3	CASRSGGRYNEQFF	TGTGCCAGCAGAAGCGGGGGGCGTTACAATGAGCAGTTCTTC
13	-	TRBJ1-2	-	TRBV6-4	CASSDFEGSGYTF	TGTGCCAGCAGTGACTTTGAAGGGAGTGGCTACACCTTC